Below are 10 T cell receptor beta chains sequenced from a single sample in a study of tumor and adjacent non-tumor tissue in lung cancer. The library came from three nested PCR rounds adapted from ARM-PCR protocols. TCRdb re-derived calls from the multiplex PCR reads in MiXCR, one entry per CDR3 protein. The sample records fewer than 120,000 distinct CDR3 sequences, approximately 84% being singletons. No cell sorting was done before RNA was extracted from the tissue. Sequencing was carried out using lung tumor tissue. The receptors shown here come from a man between 65 and 79 years old with non-small cell lung cancer.

Concerning this clonotype: The junction departs from the called germline gene at one end, perhaps through a read error. The genes are TRBV10-3 and TRBJ2-1; D not resolved. The CDR3 sequence is 12 residues long. Germline CDR1 ENHRY, CDR2 SYGVKD. The CDR3 reads CVIGREINEQFF. For the CDR3, the DNA is TGTGTCATCGGGCGAGAGATCAATGAGCAGTTCTTC.

About this clonotype: Relative to the germline gene, one junction end is altered; a read error may explain this. The CDR3 DNA is TGTGCCATCAATGAGTCTCATGATTATGGCTACACCTTC. It specifies CAINESHDYGYTF. The V gene is TRBV10-3, the J gene TRBJ1-2; D uncertain. Germline-derived CDR1 and CDR2 are ENHRY and SYGVKD. This CDR3 spans 13 amino acids.

This clonotype came up many times. The V gene is TRBV29-1, the J gene TRBJ2-4; D ambiguous. The V gene lost 1 base and the J gene lost 0 bases, with 13 bases spanning the gap. This CDR3 is 16 amino acids long. Germline assignment: CDR1 SQVTM and CDR2 ANQGSEA. The CDR3 nucleotides read TGCAGCGTTGAAGTATCGTCCGCGCTAGCCAAAAACATTCAGTACTTC. Amino acid sequence: CSVEVSSALAKNIQYF.

In regard to this clonotype: One junction end does not reproduce the germline sequence, and a read error may be involved. The chain links TRBV7-9 to TRBJ1-6; unclear D gene. Germline V gene data show CDR1 as SEHNR and CDR2 as FQNEAQ (reference sequence). The CDR3 runs to 15 residues. The CDR3 sequence: CASTQPRAANSPPHF. The CDR3 DNA sequence: TGTGCCAGCACCCAACCCCGGGCCGCTAATTCACCCCCCCACTTT.

Concerning this clonotype: Germline and junction disagree at one end, which may indicate a read error. This sequence joins TRBV12-3 or TRBV12-4 and TRBJ2-3; D gene ambiguous. The CDR3 runs to 11 residues. The CDR3 DNA follows: TGTGTCAGCAGTTTATCAGATACGCAATATTTT. This sequence encodes CVSSLSDTQYF.

On this clonotype: Germline is not matched at one junction end, which may reflect a read error. The gene calls are TRBV6-5 and TRBJ2-1, with 7 bases fitting TRBD2. The V gene's germline CDR1 is MNHEY and CDR2 SVGAGI. The CDR3 extends over 16 amino acids. The CDR3 bases are TGTGCCAGCAGTTACGGCTGGACTAGGGGATACAATGAGGAGTTCTTC. Translating it yields CASSYGWTRGYNEEFF.

About this clonotype itself: The junction departs from germline at one end; a sequencing error may be responsible. This chain's CDR3 is CASSHDVSYGYTF. The CDR3 nucleotides read TGTGCCAGCAGCCACGACGTCTCCTATGGCTACACCTTC. The chain employs TRBV4-1 and TRBJ1-2; the D is unclear. The CDR3 is made up of 13 amino acids. Germline values: CDR1 MGHRA, CDR2 YSYEKL.

Comments on this clonotype: Since the CDR3 does not end with the conserved phenylalanine or tryptophan, this likely comes from a read error. CDR3: CASNLYRYDYTL. Written as DNA, the CDR3 is TGTGCCAGCAACTTATACAGATATGACTACACCTTA. V and J are TRBV11-1 and TRBJ1-2; D unresolved. Germline assignment: CDR1 SGHAT and CDR2 FQDESV (reference sequence). CDR3 size: 12 residues.

A word on this clonotype: The junction differs from germline at one of its ends, possibly a read error. The V gene is TRBV4-2, the J gene TRBJ1-1; perhaps TRBD1 as D (6 bases). The germline CDR1 and CDR2 sequences are LGHNA and YNFKEQ. There are 16 residues in the CDR3. DNA for the CDR3: TGTGCCAGCAACCAAGCCGACGGGATAGGGGGCACTGAAGCTTTCTTT. Translated: CASNQADGIGGTEAFF.

The V call is TRBV11-3, the J call TRBJ1-1, with D hard to call. This CDR3 is built from 13 residues. Germline CDR1 is SGHNT and CDR2 is YENEEA. The chain's CDR3 is CASCFKVNTEAFF. Written as DNA, the CDR3 is TGTGCTAGCTGCTTCAAGGTGAACACTGAAGCTTTCTTT.